The clone carrying this T cell receptor beta chain was recorded at least ten times. The antigen remains unidentified. This sample is drawn from a study of T cell repertoires in cytomegalovirus infection. Study overall: The authors relied on CMV epitopes, both recently identified HLA-C-restricted and well-studied HLA-B-restricted. In public TCR beta signatures, there were indications of both CMV infection and matching HLA type.

Germline values: CDR1 SGHTA, CDR2 FQGNSA. This CDR3 comprises 14 residues. V gave up 1 base and J gave up 1 base, with 4 bases separating them. Each CDR3 protein gets one entry after TCRdb re-called the reads with MiXCR. The repertoire holds about 360,000 distinct CDR3 sequences, with roughly a third as singletons. The V call is TRBV7-2, the J call TRBJ2-2; D gene ambiguous. Sample: cultured PBMCs, taken from culture after CMV antigen stimulation. The clonotype was recovered from a human donor in good health (CMV status not recorded). Some clones in this sample may be carry-over from other donors' samples. This chain's CDR3 is CASSLGENTGELFF. In DNA form, the CDR3 reads TGTGCCAGCAGCTTAGGGGAGAACACCGGGGAGCTGTTTTTT.